This T cell receptor (beta chain) appears in the sequencing data of a study of T cells in Graves' hyperthyroidism and ophthalmopathy. RNA transcripts served as the template for amplifying TCR beta CDR3 regions. During a first-round RT-PCR of the TCR CDR3, the HTBI primer set was used. TCRdb re-derived calls from the multiplex PCR reads in MiXCR, one entry per CDR3 protein. The data contain nearly 250,000 distinct CDR3 sequences, about 17% of them singletons. Findings and caveats of the study: A model using 13 V-J features told ophthalmopathy apart from stable hyperthyroidism. Blood also contained most expanded thyroid clonotypes above 0.001.

As concerns this clonotype: Its antigen is as yet unknown.

Every diagnosis used clinical symptoms, serum thyroxine and TRAb, thyroid ultrasound and orbital computed tomography. The CDR3 consists of 18 residues. Germline assignment: CDR1 SGHNT and CDR2 YYREEE (reference sequence). V was clipped by 4 bases and J by 1 base; unmatched bases: 9. V gene TRBV5-4 combines with J gene TRBJ2-1, with 12 bases lining up with TRBD2. This clonotype originated in a woman aged 18-30 years with Graves' ophthalmopathy. Sequenced sample: blood. Here the CDR3 reads CASSEPGLAGGSYNEQFF. In DNA form, the CDR3 reads TGTGCCAGCAGCGAACCGGGACTAGCGGGCGGGTCCTACAATGAGCAGTTCTTC.